A single sample is the source of the 2 T cell receptor beta chains below, sequenced in a study of shared clonotypes between healthy human individuals. Data came from immunoSEQ multiplex PCR; TCRdb stores just in-frame clones and leaves some out. This table holds some 2.1 million clones, approximately 95% found once. CD45RO-negative, CCR7-positively selected cells formed the naive CD8 fraction, excluding terminally differentiated effector memory CD45RA+ cells. The sample comprised naive CD8+ T cells sorted from blood. Receptors were obtained from a man aged 18 to 35 in good health.

V usage is TRBV25-1 and J usage is TRBJ2-7, with D possibly being TRBD2 (5 bases). This CDR3 is built from 15 residues. The V end was cut by 0 bases, the J end by 0 bases, with 9 bases between. Germline assignment: CDR1 MGHDK and CDR2 SYGVNS. The CDR3 protein is CASSEYLGSSYEQYF. In nucleotides, the CDR3 is TGTGCCAGCAGTGAATATTTGGGGAGCTCCTACGAGCAGTACTTC.

The rearrangement links TRBV7-9 to TRBJ2-2; TRBD1 or TRBD2 may be the D gene (7 bases each). This CDR3 is built from 16 residues. Deletions cut 5 bases from V and 6 bases from J, with 19 bases between. The germline V gene encodes CDR1 SEHNR and CDR2 FQNEAQ (reference sequence). The CDR3 sequence is CASSKSGTDYPGELFF. The CDR3 DNA sequence: TGTGCCAGCAGCAAGAGCGGGACAGATTACCCCGGGGAGCTGTTTTTT.